One and the same sample provided the 8 T cell receptor beta chains below, sequenced in a study of T-cell reconstitution after alpha-beta-depleted transplantation in children. TCRbeta library construction was performed incorporating unique molecular identifiers. In TCRdb, the PCR reads were re-called with MiXCR into one record per CDR3 protein. The sample consists of around 70,000 distinct CDR3 sequences, around 9.9% of them appearing once. Specimen: PBMCs, collected before TCRalphabeta/CD19-depleted stem cell transplant. The receptors come from a boy aged 10-17 years with acute myeloid leukemia, due to receive a stem cell transplant.

This clonotype occurred many times. V usage is TRBV20-1 and J usage is TRBJ2-5; 10 nucleotides line up with TRBD2. The ends lost 5 bases at V and 6 bases at J; junction bases unmatched: 6. Looked up from germline, CDR1 is DFQATT and CDR2 is SNEGSKA (reference sequence). The CDR3 totals 13 residues. The CDR3 spells CSARAGGLQTQYF. CDR3 bases: TGCAGTGCTCGAGCGGGGGGGCTGCAGACCCAGTACTTC.

This clonotype was recorded many times. The J gene is TRBJ1-5, the V gene TRBV4-1; D is ambiguous. V was trimmed by 0 bases and J by 4 bases, leaving 13 bases between them. The CDR3 is 16 residues long. Per germline, CDR1 MGHRA and CDR2 YSYEKL. Here the CDR3 reads CASSQDPSRANQPQHF. In DNA, the CDR3 is TGCGCCAGCAGCCAAGACCCGAGCCGAGCAAATCAGCCCCAGCATTTT.

In its sample, this clonotype was seen many times. The rearrangement joins TRBV4-1 to TRBJ2-1, with 9 bases that match TRBD1. V lost 4 bases, J lost 5 bases, and 9 bases stayed unmatched. There are 16 residues in the CDR3. Germline assignment: CDR1 MGHRA and CDR2 YSYEKL. The CDR3 nucleotides are TGCGCCAGCAGCCCCACCCCGGGACAGGGAGACAATGAGCAGTTCTTC. Translated: CASSPTPGQGDNEQFF.

This clonotype was counted at least ten times. The chain employs TRBV25-1 and TRBJ2-7; D perhaps matches TRBD2 (6 bases). Trimming took off 2 bases at V and 0 bases at J, with 20 bases between the two ends. Germline V lookup: CDR1 MGHDK, CDR2 SYGVNS. The CDR3 sequence is 18 residues long. The CDR3 loop is CASSEPGDRSRSSYEQYF. As DNA, the CDR3 is TGTGCCAGCAGTGAACCGGGAGATAGGTCACGGAGCTCCTACGAGCAGTACTTC.

Turning to this clonotype: A much larger clone lies a single base off, so this may be a read error. This chain links TRBV20-1 with TRBJ2-1, with no clear D. CDR3 length: 11 residues. CDR1 and CDR2 (germline): DFQATT, SNEGSKA (reference sequence). The CDR3: CSALGNNEQLF. The CDR3 nucleotides are TGCAGTGCTCTTGGAAACAATGAGCAGCTCTTC.

This clonotype was found many times. The genes are TRBV24-1 and TRBJ2-1, with a weak D call TRBD1 (5 bases). V was shortened by 0 bases and J by 4 bases, with 6 bases between the two germline ends. CDR1 KGHDR and CDR2 SFDVKD come from the germline V gene. CDR3 length: 14 residues. The CDR3 loop is CATSDLRGYNEQFF. The CDR3, as DNA: TGTGCCACCAGTGATTTGAGGGGATACAATGAGCAGTTCTTC.

The table lists this clonotype with many counts. The chain employs TRBV7-6 and TRBJ1-1; D gene unclear. The CDR3 covers 13 residues. The V end lost 4 bases, the J end lost 0 bases, and 6 bases lay between the germline ends. From germline, CDR1 is SGHVS and CDR2 FNYEAQ. In DNA, the CDR3 is TGTGCCAGCAGCTCGATTCTGAACACTGAAGCTTTCTTT. Translation gives CASSSILNTEAFF.

This clonotype showed up many times. The chain links TRBV5-1 to TRBJ1-1; D is possibly TRBD1 (6 bases). The CDR3 is 14 amino acids. Trimming stripped 4 bases from V and 1 base from J, with 11 bases between. The germline CDR1 and CDR2 sequences are SGHRS and YFSETQ. The DNA for the CDR3 is TGCGCCAGCAGCCTAACGACAGGGAACACTGAAGCTTTCTTT. Residues: CASSLTTGNTEAFF.